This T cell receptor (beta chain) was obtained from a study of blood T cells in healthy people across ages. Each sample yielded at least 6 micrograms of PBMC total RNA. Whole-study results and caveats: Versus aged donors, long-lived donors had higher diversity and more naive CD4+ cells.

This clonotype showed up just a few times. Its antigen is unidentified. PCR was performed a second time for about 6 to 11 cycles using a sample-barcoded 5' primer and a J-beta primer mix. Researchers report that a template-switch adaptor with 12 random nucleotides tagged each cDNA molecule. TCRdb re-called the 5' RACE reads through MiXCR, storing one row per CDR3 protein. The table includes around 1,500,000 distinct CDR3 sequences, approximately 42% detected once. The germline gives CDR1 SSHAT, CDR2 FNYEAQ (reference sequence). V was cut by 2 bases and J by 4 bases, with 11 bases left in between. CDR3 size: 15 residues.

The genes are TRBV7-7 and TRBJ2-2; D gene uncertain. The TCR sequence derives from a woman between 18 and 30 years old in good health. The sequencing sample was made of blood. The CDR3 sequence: CASSLLPVTTGELFF. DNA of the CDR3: TGTGCCAGCAGCTTACTACCAGTAACCACCGGGGAGCTGTTTTTT.